This T cell receptor (beta chain) is drawn from a study of blood T cell repertoires in COVID-19. Background on the study: The cDNA or gDNA used as material had been derived from T cells, B-cell-depleted T cells, or PBMCs.

Under the authors' procedure: Amplification of reference gene primers provided the estimated nucleated cell counts. TCRdb keeps only in-frame clones here, not all; method: immunoSEQ multiplex PCR. Clonal size and the V and J genes are those of that table, whereas D and trimming came from the DNA. Of 250,000 to 350,000 clones listed, about 85% are singletons. CDR3 length: 14 residues. V was shortened by 5 bases and J by 7 bases, with 15 bases between the two germline ends. Germline lookup yields CDR1 MDHEN and CDR2 SYDVKM. This receptor was obtained from a man aged 18 to 30 with active or convalescent COVID-19. The specimen was peripheral blood. The chain recombines TRBV28 with TRBJ2-1; D is uncertain. The CDR3 region is CASSNDSVGNEQFF. In DNA form, the CDR3 reads TGTGCCAGCAGTAACGACTCCGTCGGGAATGAGCAGTTCTTC. The entire variable domain, with the rest obtained from reference TRBV28 and TRBJ2-1, is as follows: DVKVTQSSRYLVKRTGEKVFLECVQDMDHENMFWYRQDPGLGLRLIYFSYDVKMKEKGDIPEGYSVSREKKERFSLILESASTNQTSMYLCASSNDSVGNEQFFGPGTRLTVL.